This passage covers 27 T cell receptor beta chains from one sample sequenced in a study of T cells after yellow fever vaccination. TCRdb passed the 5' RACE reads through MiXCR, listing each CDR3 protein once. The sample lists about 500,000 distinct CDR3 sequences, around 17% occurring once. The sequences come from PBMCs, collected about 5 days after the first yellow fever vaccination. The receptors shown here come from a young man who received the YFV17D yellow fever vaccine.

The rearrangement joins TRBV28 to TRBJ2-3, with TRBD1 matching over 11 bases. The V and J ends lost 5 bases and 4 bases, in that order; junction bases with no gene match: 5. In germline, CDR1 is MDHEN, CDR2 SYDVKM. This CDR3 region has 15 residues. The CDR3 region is CASSGDRGGSDTQYF. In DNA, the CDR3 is TGTGCCAGCAGTGGGGACAGGGGGGGGTCAGATACGCAGTATTTT.

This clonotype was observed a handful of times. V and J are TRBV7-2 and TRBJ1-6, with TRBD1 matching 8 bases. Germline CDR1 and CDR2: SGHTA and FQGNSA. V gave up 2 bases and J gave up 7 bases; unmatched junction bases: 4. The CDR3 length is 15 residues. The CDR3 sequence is CASSLLGQGNSPLHF. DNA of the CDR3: TGTGCCAGCAGCTTACTCGGACAGGGCAATTCACCCCTCCACTTT.

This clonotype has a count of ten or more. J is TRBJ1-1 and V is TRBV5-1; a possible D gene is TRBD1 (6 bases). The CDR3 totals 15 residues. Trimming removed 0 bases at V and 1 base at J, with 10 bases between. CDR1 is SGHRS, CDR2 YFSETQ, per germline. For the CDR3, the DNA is TGCGCCAGCAGCTTGGTACAGGGCCGGAACACTGAAGCTTTCTTT. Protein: CASSLVQGRNTEAFF. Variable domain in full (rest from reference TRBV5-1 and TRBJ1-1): KAGVTQTPRYLIKTRGQQVTLSCSPISGHRSVSWYQQTPGQGLQFLFEYFSETQRNKGNFPGRFSGRQFSNSRSEMNVSTLELGDSALYLCASSLVQGRNTEAFFGQGTRLTVV.

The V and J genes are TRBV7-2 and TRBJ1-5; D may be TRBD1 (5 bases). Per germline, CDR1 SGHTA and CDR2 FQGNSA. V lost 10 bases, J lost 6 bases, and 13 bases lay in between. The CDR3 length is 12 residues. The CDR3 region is CATGGASQPQHF. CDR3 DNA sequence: TGTGCCACCGGAGGGGCGTCTCAGCCCCAGCATTTT.

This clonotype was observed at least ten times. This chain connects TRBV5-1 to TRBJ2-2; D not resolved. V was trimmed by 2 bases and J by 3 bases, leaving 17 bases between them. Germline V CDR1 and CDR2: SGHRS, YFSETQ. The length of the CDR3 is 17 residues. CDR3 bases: TGCGCCAGCAGCTTAGAACCTACGTCATCTTACACCGGGGAGCTGTTTTTT. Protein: CASSLEPTSSYTGELFF.

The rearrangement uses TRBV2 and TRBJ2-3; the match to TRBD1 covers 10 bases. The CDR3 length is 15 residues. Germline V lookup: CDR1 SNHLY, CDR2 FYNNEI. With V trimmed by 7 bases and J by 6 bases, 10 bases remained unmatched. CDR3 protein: CASTIQGQGEDTQYF. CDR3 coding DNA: TGTGCCAGCACCATACAAGGACAGGGGGAGGATACGCAGTATTTT.

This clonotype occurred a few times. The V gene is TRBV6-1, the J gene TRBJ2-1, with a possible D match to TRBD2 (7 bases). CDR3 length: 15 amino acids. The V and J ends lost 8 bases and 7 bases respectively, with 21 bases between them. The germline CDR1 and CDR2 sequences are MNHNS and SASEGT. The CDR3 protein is CASSWGGGARNEQFF. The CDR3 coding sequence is TGTGCCAGCTCCTGGGGTGGGGGGGCGCGAAATGAGCAGTTCTTC.

The CDR3 spells CASSFQRGAYNEQFF. The CDR3 DNA reads TGCGCCAGCAGCTTTCAGCGGGGGGCCTACAATGAGCAGTTCTTC. The gene calls are TRBV5-1 and TRBJ2-1; 9 bases align to TRBD2. This CDR3 contains 15 residues. With 2 bases clipped from V and 2 bases from J, the junction kept 2 bases outside the gene matches. Germline CDR1 reads SGHRS; CDR2 reads YFSETQ.

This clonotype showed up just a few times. For the CDR3, the DNA is TGTGCCAGCAGTTTTAGGGTCCGGGGCTTACTTTATAGCAATCAGCCCCAGCATTTT. This sequence encodes CASSFRVRGLLYSNQPQHF. This sequence joins TRBV12-3 or TRBV12-4 and TRBJ1-5, with D possibly matching TRBD1 (5 bases). This CDR3 has 19 residues. V dropped 3 bases and J dropped 0 bases, with 21 bases sitting between them.

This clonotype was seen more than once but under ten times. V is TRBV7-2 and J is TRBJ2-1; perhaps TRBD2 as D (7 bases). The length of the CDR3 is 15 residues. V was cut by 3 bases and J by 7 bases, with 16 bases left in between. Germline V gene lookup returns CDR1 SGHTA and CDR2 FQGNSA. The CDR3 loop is CASSFQRGAGNEQFF. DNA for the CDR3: TGTGCCAGCAGCTTTCAACGGGGGGCGGGGAATGAGCAGTTCTTC.

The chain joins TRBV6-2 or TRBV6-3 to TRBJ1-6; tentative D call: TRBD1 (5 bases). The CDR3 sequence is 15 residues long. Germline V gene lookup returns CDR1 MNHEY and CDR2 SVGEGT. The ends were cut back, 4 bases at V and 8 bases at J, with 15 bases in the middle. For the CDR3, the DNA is TGTGCCAGCAGTTCCGGACACGGCGCGGATTCACCCCTCCACTTT. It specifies CASSSGHGADSPLHF.

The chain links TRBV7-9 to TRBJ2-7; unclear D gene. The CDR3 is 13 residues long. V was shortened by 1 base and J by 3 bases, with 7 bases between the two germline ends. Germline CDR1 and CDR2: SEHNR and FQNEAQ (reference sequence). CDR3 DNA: TGTGCCAGCAGCTTAGAAGCGTTCTACGAGCAGTACGTC. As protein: CASSLEAFYEQYV.

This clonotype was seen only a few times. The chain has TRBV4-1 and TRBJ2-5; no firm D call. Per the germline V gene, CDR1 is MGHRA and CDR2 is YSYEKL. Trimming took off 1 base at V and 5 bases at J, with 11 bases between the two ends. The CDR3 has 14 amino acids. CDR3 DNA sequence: TGCGCCAGCAGCCAAGGTTCCATTAGGGAGACCCAGTACTTC. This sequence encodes CASSQGSIRETQYF.

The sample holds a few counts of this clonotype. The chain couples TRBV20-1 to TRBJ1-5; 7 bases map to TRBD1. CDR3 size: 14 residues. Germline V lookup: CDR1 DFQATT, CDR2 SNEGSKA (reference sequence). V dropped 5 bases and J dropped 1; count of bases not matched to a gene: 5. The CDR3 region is CSAPRTGSNQPQHF. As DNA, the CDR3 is TGCAGTGCTCCCCGGACAGGCAGCAATCAGCCCCAGCATTTT.

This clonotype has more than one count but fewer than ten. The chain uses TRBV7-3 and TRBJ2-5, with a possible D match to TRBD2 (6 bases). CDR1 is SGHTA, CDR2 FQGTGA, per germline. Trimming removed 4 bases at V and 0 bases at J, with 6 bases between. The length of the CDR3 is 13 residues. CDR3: CASSWGDQETQYF. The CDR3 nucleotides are TGTGCCAGCAGCTGGGGGGACCAAGAGACCCAGTACTTC.

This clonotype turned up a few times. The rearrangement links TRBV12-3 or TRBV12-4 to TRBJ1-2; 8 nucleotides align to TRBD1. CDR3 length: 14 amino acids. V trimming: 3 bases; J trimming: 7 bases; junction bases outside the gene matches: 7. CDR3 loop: CASSFGRGPGGYTF. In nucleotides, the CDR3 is TGTGCCAGCAGTTTTGGCAGGGGGCCGGGTGGCTACACCTTC.

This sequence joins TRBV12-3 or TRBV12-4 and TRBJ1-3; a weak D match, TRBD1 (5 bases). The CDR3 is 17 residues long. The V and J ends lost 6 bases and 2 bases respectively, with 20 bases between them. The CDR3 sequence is CASSFGFGGNPGNTIYF. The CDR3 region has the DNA TGTGCCAGCAGCTTCGGCTTTGGGGGTAACCCTGGAAACACCATATATTTT.

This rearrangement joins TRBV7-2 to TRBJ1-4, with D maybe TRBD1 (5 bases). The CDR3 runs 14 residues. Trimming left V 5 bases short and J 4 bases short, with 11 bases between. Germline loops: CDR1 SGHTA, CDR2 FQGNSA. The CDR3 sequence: CASSRDRNNEKLFF. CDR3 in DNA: TGTGCCAGCAGCCGCGACAGAAATAATGAAAAACTGTTTTTT.

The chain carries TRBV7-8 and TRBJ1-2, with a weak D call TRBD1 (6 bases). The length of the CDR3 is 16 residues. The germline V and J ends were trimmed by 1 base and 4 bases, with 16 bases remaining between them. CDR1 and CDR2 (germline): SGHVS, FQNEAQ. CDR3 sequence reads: CASSLVLGGSLYGYTF. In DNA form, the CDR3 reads TGTGCCAGCAGCTTAGTACTTGGGGGCTCCCTCTATGGCTACACCTTC. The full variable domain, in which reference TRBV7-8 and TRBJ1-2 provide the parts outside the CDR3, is GAGVSQSPRYKVAKRGQDVALRCDPISGHVSLFWYQQALGQGPEFLTYFQNEAQLDKSGLPSDRFFAERPEGSVSTLKIQRTQQEDSAVYLCASSLVLGGSLYGYTFGSGTRLTVV.

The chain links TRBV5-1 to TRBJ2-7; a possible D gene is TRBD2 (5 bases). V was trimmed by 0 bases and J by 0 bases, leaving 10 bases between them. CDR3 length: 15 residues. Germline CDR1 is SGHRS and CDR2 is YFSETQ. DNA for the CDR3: TGCGCCAGCAGCTTGGTTCCGGGAAGCTCCTACGAGCAGTACTTC. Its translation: CASSLVPGSSYEQYF.

Here the CDR3 DNA reads TGTGCCAGCAGCTTAGTTGGGGGCGCTTCTGAAAAACTGTTTTTT. It codes for CASSLVGGASEKLFF. V gene TRBV7-2 combines with J gene TRBJ1-4, with D possibly TRBD1 on 6 matching bases. Germline V gives CDR1 SGHTA, CDR2 FQGNSA. The V end was cut by 1 base, the J end by 7 bases, with 13 bases between. There are 15 residues in the CDR3.

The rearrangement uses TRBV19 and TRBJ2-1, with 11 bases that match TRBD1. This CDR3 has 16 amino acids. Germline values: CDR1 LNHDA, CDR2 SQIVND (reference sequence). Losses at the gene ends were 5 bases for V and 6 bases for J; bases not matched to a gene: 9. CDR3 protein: CASSPRTGGLGNEQFF. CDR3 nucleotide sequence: TGTGCCAGTAGTCCACGGACAGGGGGCTTGGGCAATGAGCAGTTCTTC.

This CDR3 is CASCGGGAGAQETQYF. CDR3 bases: TGTGCCAGCTGCGGGGGGGGTGCGGGAGCCCAAGAGACCCAGTACTTC. The chain is built from TRBV7-2 and TRBJ2-5; 9 bases line up with TRBD2. The CDR3 runs to 16 residues. From germline, CDR1 is SGHTA and CDR2 FQGNSA. Losses at the gene ends were 8 bases for V and 1 base for J; bases not matched to a gene: 11.

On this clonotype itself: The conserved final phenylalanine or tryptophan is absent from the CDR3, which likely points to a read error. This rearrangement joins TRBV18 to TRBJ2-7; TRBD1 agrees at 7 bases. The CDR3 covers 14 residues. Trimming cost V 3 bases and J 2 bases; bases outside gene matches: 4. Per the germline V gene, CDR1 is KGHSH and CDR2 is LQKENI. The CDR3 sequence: CASSPGDSPYEQYL. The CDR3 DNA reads TGTGCCAGCTCACCTGGGGACAGTCCCTACGAGCAGTACTTA.

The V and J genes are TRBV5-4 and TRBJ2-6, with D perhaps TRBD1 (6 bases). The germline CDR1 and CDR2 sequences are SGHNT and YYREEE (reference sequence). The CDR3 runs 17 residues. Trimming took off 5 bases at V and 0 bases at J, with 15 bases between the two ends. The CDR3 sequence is CASRNPTGSSGANVLTF. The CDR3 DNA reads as TGTGCCAGCAGAAATCCTACAGGGTCCTCTGGGGCCAACGTCCTGACTTTC.

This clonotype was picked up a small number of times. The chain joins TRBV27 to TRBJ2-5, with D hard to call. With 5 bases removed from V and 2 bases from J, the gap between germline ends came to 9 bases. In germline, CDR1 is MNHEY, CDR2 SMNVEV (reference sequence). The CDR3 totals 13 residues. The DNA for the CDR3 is TGTGCCAGCAGTCGAACATCGCAAGAGACCCAGTACTTC. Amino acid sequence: CASSRTSQETQYF.

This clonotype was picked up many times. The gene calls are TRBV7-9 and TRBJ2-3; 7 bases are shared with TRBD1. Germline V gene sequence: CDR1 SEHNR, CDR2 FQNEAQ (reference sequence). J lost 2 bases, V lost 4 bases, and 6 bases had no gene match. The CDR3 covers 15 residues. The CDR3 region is CASSSGGSDTDTQYF. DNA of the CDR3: TGTGCCAGCAGCTCAGGGGGATCAGACACAGATACGCAGTATTTT.